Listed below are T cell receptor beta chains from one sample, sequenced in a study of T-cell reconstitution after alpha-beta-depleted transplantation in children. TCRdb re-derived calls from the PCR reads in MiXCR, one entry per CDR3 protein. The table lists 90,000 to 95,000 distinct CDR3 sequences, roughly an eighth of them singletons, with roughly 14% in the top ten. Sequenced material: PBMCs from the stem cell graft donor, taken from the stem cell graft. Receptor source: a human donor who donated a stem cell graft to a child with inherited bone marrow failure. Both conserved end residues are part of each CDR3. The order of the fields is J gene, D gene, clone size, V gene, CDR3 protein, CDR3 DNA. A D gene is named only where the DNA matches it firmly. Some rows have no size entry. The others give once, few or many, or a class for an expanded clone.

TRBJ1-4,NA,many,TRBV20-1,CSARGASGGHNEKLFF,TGCAGTGCTAGAGGGGCCTCAGGTGGACATAATGAAAAACTGTTTTTT
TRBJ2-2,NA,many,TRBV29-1,CSVEGTLTGELFF,TGCAGCGTTGAAGGGACACTTACCGGGGAGCTGTTTTTT
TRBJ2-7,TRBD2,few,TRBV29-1,CSVETITSGTYEQYF,TGCAGCGTTGAAACGATAACTAGCGGGACCTACGAGCAGTACTTC
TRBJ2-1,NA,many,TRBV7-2,CASSPGPLPYNEQFF,TGTGCCAGCAGCCCGGGGCCTCTGCCCTACAATGAGCAGTTCTTC
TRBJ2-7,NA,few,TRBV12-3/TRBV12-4,CASSLWGLARSREQYF,TGTGCCAGCAGTTTATGGGGGCTAGCGCGATCTCGGGAGCAGTACTTC
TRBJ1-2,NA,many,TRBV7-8,CASSFHSGSADGYTF,TGTGCCAGCAGCTTTCACTCAGGGTCGGCGGATGGCTACACCTTC
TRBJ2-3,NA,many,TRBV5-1,CASSLGTPQDTQYF,TGCGCCAGCAGCTTGGGGACTCCCCAGGATACGCAGTATTTT
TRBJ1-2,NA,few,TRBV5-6,CASSLGYGDLYGYTF,TGTGCCAGCAGCTTAGGATATGGGGACCTCTATGGCTACACCTTC
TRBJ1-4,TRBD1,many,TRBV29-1,CSVEDLQGEKLFF,TGCAGCGTTGAAGATCTACAGGGGGAAAAACTGTTTTTT
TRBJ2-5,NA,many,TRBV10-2,CASSESEDFGQETQYF,TGCGCCAGCAGTGAGTCGGAGGACTTCGGTCAAGAGACCCAGTACTTC
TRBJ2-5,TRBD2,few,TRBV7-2,CASSLALAGWGQETQYF,TGTGCCAGCAGCTTAGCGCTAGCGGGTTGGGGACAAGAGACCCAGTACTTC
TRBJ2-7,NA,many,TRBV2,CASSEADWHYEQYF,TGTGCCAGCAGTGAAGCTGACTGGCACTACGAGCAGTACTTC
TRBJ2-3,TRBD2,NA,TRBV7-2,CASSQRLAGAPYF,TGTGCCAGCAGCCAGCGGCTAGCGGGGGCCCCGTATTTT
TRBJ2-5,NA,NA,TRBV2,CASITDGTVLGTQYF,TGTGCCAGCATTACGGACGGGACCGTCCTAGGGACCCAGTACTTC
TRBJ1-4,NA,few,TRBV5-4,CASSPVWDPDELFF,TGTGCCAGCAGCCCAGTTTGGGACCCGGACGAGCTGTTTTTT
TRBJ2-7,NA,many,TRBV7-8,CASSLAGSLNEQYF,TGTGCCAGCAGCTTAGCCGGGAGCTTAAACGAGCAGTACTTC
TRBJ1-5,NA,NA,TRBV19,CASKFGGNQPQHF,TGTGCCAGTAAATTTGGGGGGAATCAGCCCCAGCATTTT
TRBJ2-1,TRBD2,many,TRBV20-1,CSAQVAGGNEQFF,TGCAGTGCTCAAGTAGCGGGAGGCAATGAGCAGTTCTTC
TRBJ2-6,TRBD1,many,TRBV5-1,CASSTGTGGSGANVLTF,TGCGCCAGCAGCACCGGGACAGGGGGCTCTGGGGCCAACGTCCTGACTTTC
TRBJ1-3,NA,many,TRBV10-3,CACGETSGNTIYF,TGTGCCTGCGGGGAAACTTCTGGAAACACCATATATTTT
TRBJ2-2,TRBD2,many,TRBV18,CASSSRGDTGELFF,TGTGCCAGCTCTTCGCGGGGGGACACCGGGGAGCTGTTTTTT
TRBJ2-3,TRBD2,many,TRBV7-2,CASSPLAGVTDTQYF,TGTGCCAGCAGCCCTCTAGCGGGAGTGACAGATACGCAGTATTTT
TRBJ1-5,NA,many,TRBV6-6,CASSYDTYQPQHF,TGTGCCAGCAGTTACGACACCTATCAGCCCCAGCATTTT
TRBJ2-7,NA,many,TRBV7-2,CASSSRRGGSSYEQYF,TGTGCCAGCAGCTCCAGAAGGGGGGGAAGTTCCTACGAGCAGTACTTC
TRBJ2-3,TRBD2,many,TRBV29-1,CSVRRLAGPTDTQYF,TGCAGCGTCCGCCGACTAGCGGGACCCACAGATACGCAGTATTTT
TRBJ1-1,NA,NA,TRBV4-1,CASSQDPRSNTEAFF,TGCGCCAGCAGCCAAGATCCCAGATCGAACACTGAAGCTTTCTTT
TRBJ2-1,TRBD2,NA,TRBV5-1,CASRLSSGSNNEQFF,TGCGCCAGCAGGTTGAGTAGCGGGAGCAACAATGAGCAGTTCTTC
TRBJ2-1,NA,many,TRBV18,CASSPLAKDREQFF,TGTGCCAGCTCACCACTAGCGAAAGACCGTGAGCAGTTCTTC
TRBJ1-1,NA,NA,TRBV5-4,CASSSAADLNTEAFF,TGTGCCAGCAGCTCCGCTGCAGACTTGAACACTGAAGCTTTCTTT
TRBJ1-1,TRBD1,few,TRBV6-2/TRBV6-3,CASSPRGVTEAFF,TGTGCCAGCAGCCCCAGGGGGGTGACTGAAGCTTTCTTT
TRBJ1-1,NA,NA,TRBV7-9,CASSLRGEVTEAFF,TGTGCCAGCAGCTTAAGGGGAGAAGTCACTGAAGCTTTCTTT
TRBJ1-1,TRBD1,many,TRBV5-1,CASSVGTGVGAEAFF,TGCGCCAGCAGCGTTGGGACAGGGGTCGGAGCTGAAGCTTTCTTT
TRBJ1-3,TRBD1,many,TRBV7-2,CASSSGQGSANTIYF,TGTGCCAGCAGCTCCGGACAGGGTTCGGCAAACACCATATATTTT
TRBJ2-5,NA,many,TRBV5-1,CASSLDAREGTQYF,TGCGCCAGCAGCTTGGACGCCAGAGAGGGGACCCAGTACTTC
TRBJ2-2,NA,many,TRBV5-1,CASSLGDSNTGELFF,TGCGCCAGCAGCTTAGGCGACAGCAACACCGGGGAGCTGTTTTTT
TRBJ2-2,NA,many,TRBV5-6,CASSEFSVLNTGELFF,TGTGCCAGCAGCGAGTTCAGCGTTTTGAACACCGGGGAGCTGTTTTTT
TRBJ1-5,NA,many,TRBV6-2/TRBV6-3,CASRTPGEQPQHF,TGTGCCAGCAGGACCCCCGGGGAACAGCCCCAGCATTTT
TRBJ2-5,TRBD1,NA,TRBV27,CASSLDRDRETQYF,TGTGCCAGCAGTTTAGACAGGGATCGAGAGACCCAGTACTTC
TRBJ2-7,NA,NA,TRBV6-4,CASGGAGNYEQYF,TGTGCCAGCGGGGGGGCAGGGAACTACGAGCAGTACTTC
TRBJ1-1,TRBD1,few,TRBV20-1,CSARGQGGNTEAFF,TGCAGTGCTAGGGGACAGGGGGGCAACACTGAAGCTTTCTTT
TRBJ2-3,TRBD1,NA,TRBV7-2,CASSKLGGQGTDTQYF,TGTGCCAGCAGCAAGTTGGGGGGACAGGGAACAGATACGCAGTATTTT
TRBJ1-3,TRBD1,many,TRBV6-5,CASSNRGTGNTIYF,TGTGCCAGCAGTAACAGGGGTACTGGAAACACCATATATTTT
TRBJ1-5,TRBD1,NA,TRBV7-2,CASSRAGGADQPQHF,TGTGCCAGCAGCAGGGCAGGGGGCGCGGATCAGCCCCAGCATTTT
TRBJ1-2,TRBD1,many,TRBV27,CASSFGTDYGYTF,TGTGCCAGCAGCTTCGGGACAGACTATGGCTACACCTTC
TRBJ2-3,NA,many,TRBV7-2,CASSRNMSPTDTQYF,TGTGCCAGCAGCCGCAATATGAGCCCAACAGATACGCAGTATTTT
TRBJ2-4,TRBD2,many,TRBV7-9,CASSSGTSGLIQYF,TGTGCCAGCAGCTCCGGGACTAGCGGCCTAATTCAGTACTTC
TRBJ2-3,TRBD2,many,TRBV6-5,CASSSPGTSDDTQYF,TGTGCCAGCAGTTCTCCCGGGACTAGCGACGATACGCAGTATTTT
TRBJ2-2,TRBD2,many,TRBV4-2,CASSPRGGIGELFF,TGTGCCAGCAGCCCCCGGGGGGGCATCGGGGAGCTGTTTTTT
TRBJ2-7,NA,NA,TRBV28,CASSFRVTSYEQYF,TGTGCCAGCAGTTTCAGGGTAACCTCCTACGAGCAGTACTTC
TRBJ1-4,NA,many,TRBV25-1,CASSEPAGWSNEKLFF,TGTGCCAGCAGTGAACCGGCAGGGTGGTCTAATGAAAAACTGTTTTTT
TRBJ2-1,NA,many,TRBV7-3,CASSLSPDQRKFF,TGTGCCAGCAGCTTAAGCCCCGACCAGAGGAAGTTCTTC
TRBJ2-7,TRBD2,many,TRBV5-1,CASSGGDDRYEQYF,TGCGCCAGCAGCGGGGGGGACGACCGCTACGAGCAGTACTTC
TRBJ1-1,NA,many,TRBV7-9,CASSLDRSRVNTEAFF,TGTGCCAGCAGCTTAGATCGTAGTCGGGTGAACACTGAAGCTTTCTTT